Listed here is a single T cell receptor beta chain. What it binds is unknown. The data originate from a study of blood T cells in healthy people across ages. V shed 8 bases and J 2 bases; nucleotides not matched to a gene: 8. Germline values: CDR1 MNHEY, CDR2 SVGEGT. The CDR3 is 14 residues long. Next came a second PCR, run for about 7 to 12 cycles, which used a sample-barcoded 5' primer along with a J-beta primer mix. One entry per CDR3 protein results from TCRdb running MiXCR on the 5' RACE reads. Counted here are roughly 2 million distinct CDR3 sequences, roughly 52% occurring once; the ten biggest clones make up 2.1%. The study's findings and limits: In the absence of known donor CMV status, changes in expanded clonotypes were possibly confounded.

The chain has TRBV6-2 or TRBV6-3 and TRBJ1-2; 7 bases are shared with TRBD1. The source material was blood. This TCR came from a woman in her thirties or forties in good health. CDR3 in DNA: TGTGCCAGCGGATCCTCGGGACAGAACTATGGCTACACCTTC. This codes for CASGSSGQNYGYTF.